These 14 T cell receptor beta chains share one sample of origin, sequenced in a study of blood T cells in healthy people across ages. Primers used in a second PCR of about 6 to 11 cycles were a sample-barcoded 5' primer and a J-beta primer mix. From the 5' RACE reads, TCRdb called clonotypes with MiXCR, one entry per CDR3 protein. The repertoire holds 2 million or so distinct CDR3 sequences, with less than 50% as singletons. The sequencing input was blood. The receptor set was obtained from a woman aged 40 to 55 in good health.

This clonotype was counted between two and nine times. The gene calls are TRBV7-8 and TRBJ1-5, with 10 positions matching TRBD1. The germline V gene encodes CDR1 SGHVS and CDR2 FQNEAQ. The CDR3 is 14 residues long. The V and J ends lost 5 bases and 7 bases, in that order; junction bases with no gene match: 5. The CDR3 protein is CASSGTGEQQPQHF. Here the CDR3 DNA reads TGTGCCAGCAGCGGGACAGGGGAGCAGCAGCCCCAGCATTTT.

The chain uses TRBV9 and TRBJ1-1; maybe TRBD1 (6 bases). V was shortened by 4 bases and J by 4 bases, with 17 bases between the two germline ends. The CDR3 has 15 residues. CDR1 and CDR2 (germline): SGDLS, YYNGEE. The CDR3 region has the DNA TGTGCCAGCAGCACCGAGGGGACACCCAGCACTGAAGCTTTCTTT. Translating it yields CASSTEGTPSTEAFF.

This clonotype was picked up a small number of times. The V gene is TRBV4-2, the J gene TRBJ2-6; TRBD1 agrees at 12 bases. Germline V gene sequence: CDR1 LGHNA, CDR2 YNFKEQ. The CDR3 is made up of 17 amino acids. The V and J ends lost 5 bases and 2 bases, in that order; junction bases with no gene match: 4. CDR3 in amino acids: CASSEGQGAAGANVLTF. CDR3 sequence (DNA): TGTGCCAGCAGCGAGGGACAGGGGGCGGCTGGGGCCAACGTCCTGACTTTC.

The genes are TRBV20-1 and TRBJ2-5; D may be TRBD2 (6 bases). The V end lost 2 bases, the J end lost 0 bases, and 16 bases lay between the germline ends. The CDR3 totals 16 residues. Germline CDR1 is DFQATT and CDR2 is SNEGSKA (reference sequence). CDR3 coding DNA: TGCAGTGCTAGATCGACGGGGGTCCTGTACCAAGAGACCCAGTACTTC. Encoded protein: CSARSTGVLYQETQYF.

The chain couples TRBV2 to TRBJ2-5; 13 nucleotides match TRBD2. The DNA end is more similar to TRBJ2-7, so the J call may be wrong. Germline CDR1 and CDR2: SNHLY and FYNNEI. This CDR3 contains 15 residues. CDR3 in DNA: TGTGCCAGCACCCTCGGGACTAGCGGGGCCTACGAGCAGTACTTC. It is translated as CASTLGTSGAYEQYF.

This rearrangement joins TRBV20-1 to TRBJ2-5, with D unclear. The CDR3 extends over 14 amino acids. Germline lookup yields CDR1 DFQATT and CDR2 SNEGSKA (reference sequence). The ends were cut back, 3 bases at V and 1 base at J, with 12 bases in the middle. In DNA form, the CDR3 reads TGCAGTGCTAGGAGGCACGGAATCCAAGAGACCCAGTACTTC. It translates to CSARRHGIQETQYF.

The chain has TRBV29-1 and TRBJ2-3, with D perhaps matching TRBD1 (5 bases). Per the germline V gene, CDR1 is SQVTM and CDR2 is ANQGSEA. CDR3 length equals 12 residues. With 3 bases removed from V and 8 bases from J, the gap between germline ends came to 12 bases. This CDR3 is CSVDRPGSTQYF. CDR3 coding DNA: TGCAGCGTTGATAGGCCAGGGTCTACGCAGTATTTT.

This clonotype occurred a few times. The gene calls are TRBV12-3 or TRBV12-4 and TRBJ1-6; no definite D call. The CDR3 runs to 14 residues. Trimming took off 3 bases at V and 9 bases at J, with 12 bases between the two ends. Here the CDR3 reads CASSFRQASSPLHF. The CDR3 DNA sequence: TGTGCCAGCAGTTTCAGGCAGGCGAGTTCACCCCTCCACTTT.

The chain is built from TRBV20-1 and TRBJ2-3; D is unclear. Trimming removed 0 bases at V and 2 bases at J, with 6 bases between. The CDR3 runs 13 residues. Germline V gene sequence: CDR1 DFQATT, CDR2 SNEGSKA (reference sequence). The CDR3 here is CSAREGATDTQYF. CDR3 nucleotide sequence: TGCAGTGCTAGAGAGGGTGCCACAGATACGCAGTATTTT.

CDR3: CASSQDHAGGPDTQYF. CDR3 nucleotide sequence: TGCGCCAGCAGCCAAGATCACGCGGGGGGGCCAGATACGCAGTATTTT. The chain links TRBV4-1 to TRBJ2-3; 9 bases line up with TRBD2. Germline V gene lookup returns CDR1 MGHRA and CDR2 YSYEKL. The V gene end was trimmed by 0 bases and the J gene end by 4 bases; junction bases not matched to a gene: 5. The CDR3 is made up of 16 amino acids.

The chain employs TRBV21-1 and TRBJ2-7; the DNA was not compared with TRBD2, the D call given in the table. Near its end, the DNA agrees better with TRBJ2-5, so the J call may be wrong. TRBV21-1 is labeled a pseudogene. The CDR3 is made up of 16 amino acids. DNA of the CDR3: TGTGCCAGCAGCAAAGTAGGCAGGGAGGCAGGAGAGACCCAGTACTTC. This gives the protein CASSKVGREAGETQYF.

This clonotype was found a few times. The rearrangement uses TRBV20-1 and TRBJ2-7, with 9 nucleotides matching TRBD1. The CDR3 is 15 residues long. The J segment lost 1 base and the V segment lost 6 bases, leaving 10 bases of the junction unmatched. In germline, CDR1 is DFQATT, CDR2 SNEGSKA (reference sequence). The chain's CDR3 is CSAKRADRGSYEQYF. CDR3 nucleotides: TGCAGTGCAAAGAGGGCGGACAGGGGTTCCTACGAGCAGTACTTC.

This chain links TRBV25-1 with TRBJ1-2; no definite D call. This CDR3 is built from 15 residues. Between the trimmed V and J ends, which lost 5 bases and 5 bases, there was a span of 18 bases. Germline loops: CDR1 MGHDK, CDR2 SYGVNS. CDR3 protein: CASSPAGPRWYGYTF. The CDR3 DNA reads TGTGCCAGCAGTCCCGCGGGCCCACGGTGGTATGGCTACACCTTC.

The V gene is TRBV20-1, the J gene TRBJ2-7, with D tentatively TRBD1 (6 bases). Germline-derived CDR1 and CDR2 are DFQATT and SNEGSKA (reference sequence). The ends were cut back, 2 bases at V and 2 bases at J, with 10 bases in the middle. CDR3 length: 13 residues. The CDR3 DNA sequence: TGCAGTGCTAGAAGGACAGATACCTACGAGCAGTACTTC. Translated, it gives CSARRTDTYEQYF.